This T cell receptor (beta chain) was documented in a study of response to subunit inactivated influenza vaccine. Points from the study as a whole: Authors suggested that a seasonal influenza vaccination recruits few new T cells each time.

TCRdb redid the calling of the RT-PCR reads with MiXCR, one entry per CDR3 protein. The sample holds 650,000 to 800,000 distinct CDR3 sequences, about 15% seen once. Regarding this clonotype: Its antigen is undetermined.

The germline V and J ends were trimmed by 5 bases and 0 bases, with 17 bases remaining between them. The germline V gene has CDR1 SGHTA and CDR2 FQGNSA. This CDR3 has 17 amino acids. This specimen was PBMCs from blood, taken around 15 days before vaccination. This sequence originates from a man aged 50-59 years who received an inactivated influenza vaccine. J is TRBJ2-4 and V is TRBV7-2, with a weak D call TRBD2 (8 bases). CDR3 sequence reads: CASSQGGLDLAKNIQYF. The CDR3, as DNA: TGTGCCAGCAGCCAGGGGGGACTAGACCTAGCCAAAAACATTCAGTACTTC.